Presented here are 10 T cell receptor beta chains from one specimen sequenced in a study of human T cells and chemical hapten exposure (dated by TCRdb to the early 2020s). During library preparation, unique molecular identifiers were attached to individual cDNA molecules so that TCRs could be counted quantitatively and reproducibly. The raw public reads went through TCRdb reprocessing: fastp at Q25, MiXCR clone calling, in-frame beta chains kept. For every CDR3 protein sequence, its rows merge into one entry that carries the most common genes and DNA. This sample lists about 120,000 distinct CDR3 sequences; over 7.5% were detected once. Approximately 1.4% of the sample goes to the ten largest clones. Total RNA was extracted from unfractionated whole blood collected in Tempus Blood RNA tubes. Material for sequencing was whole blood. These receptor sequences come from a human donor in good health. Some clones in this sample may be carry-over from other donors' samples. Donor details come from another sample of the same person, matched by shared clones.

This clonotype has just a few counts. The CDR3 reads CASSSDRTNEKLFF. DNA for the CDR3: TGTGCCAGCAGTTCGGACAGGACAAATGAAAAACTGTTTTTT. The chain links TRBV12-3 or TRBV12-4 to TRBJ1-4; TRBD1 agrees at 7 bases. Trimming cost V 4 bases and J 5 bases; bases outside gene matches: 4. The CDR3 has 14 residues.

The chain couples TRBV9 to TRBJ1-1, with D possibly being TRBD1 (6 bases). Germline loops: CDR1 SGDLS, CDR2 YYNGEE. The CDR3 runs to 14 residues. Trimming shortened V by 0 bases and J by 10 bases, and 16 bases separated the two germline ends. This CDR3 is CASSVDPEGGAAFF. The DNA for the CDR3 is TGTGCCAGCAGCGTAGACCCGGAGGGGGGAGCAGCTTTCTTT. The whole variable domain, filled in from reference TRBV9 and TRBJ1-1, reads DSGVTQTPKHLITATGQRVTLRCSPRSGDLSVYWYQQSLDQGLQFLIQYYNGEERAKGNILERFSAQQFPDLHSELNLSSLELGDSALYFCASSVDPEGGAAFFGQGTRLTVV.

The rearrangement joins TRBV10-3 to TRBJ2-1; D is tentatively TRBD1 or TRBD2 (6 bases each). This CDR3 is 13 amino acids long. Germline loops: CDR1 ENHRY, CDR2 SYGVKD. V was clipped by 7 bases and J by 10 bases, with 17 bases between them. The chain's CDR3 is CAITPGASIEQFF. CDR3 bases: TGTGCCATCACCCCGGGGGCCTCCATCGAGCAGTTCTTC.

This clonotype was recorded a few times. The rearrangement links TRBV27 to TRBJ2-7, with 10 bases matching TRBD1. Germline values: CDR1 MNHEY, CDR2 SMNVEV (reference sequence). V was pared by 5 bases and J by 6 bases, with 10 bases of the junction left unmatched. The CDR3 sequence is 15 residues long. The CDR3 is CASSPGTGVFAEQYF. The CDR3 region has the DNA TGTGCCAGCAGTCCTGGGACAGGGGTGTTCGCCGAGCAGTACTTC.

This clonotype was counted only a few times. CDR3 sequence (DNA): TGTGCCGGCCAAGGTCCGTCAACTAATGAAAAACTGTTTTTT. Encoded protein: CAGQGPSTNEKLFF. This chain connects TRBV2 to TRBJ1-4, with D unresolved. This CDR3 is built from 14 residues. Trimming removed 11 bases from V and 0 bases from J, with 13 bases in between. CDR1 is SNHLY and CDR2 is FYNNEI in the germline V gene.

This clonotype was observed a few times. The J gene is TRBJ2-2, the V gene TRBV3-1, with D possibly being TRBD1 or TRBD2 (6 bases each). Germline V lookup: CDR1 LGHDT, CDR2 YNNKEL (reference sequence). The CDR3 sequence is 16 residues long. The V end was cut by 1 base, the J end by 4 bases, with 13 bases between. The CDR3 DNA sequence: TGTGCCAGCAGCCAAGTCGGGGGCACGGGCACCGGGGAGCTGTTTTTT. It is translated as CASSQVGGTGTGELFF.

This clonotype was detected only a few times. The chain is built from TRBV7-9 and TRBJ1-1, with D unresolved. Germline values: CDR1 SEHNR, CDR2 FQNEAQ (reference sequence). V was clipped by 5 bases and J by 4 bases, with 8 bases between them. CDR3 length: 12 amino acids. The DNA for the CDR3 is TGTGCCAGCAGCCGAATCGCCACTGAAGCTTTCTTT. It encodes CASSRIATEAFF.

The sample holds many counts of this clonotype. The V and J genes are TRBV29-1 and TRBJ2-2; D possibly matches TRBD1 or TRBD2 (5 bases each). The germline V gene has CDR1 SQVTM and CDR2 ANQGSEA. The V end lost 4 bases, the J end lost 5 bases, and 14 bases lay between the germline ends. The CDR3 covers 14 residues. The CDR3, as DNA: TGCAGCGTTGGAGGCCAAGAGGGGACCGGGGAGCTGTTTTTT. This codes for CSVGGQEGTGELFF.

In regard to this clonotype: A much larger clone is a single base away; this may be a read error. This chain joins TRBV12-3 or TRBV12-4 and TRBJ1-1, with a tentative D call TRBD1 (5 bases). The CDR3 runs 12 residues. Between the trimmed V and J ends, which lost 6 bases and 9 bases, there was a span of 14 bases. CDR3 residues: CASRPQGTQAFF. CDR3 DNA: TGTGCCAGCAGACCTCAGGGAACTCAAGCTTTCTTT.

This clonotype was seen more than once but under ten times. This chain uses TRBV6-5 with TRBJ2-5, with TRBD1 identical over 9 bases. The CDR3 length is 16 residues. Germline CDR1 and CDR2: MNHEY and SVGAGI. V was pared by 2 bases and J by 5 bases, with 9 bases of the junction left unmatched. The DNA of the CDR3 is TGTGCCAGCAGTTACCTTGGACAGGGGCTAATCGAGACCCAGTACTTC. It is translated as CASSYLGQGLIETQYF.